The 22 T cell receptor beta chains below come from one sample, sequenced in a study of T-cell reconstitution after alpha-beta-depleted transplantation in children. Unique molecular identifiers were used to barcode this TCRbeta library. MiXCR, applied by TCRdb to the PCR reads, yields one record per CDR3 protein. The sample contains roughly 400,000 distinct CDR3 sequences, 20% of which appear only once. Sequenced here: PBMCs from the stem cell graft donor, sampled from the stem cell graft. The source of these receptors is a human donor who donated a stem cell graft to a child with acute myeloid leukemia.

There are a few counts of this clonotype. The rearrangement joins TRBV5-1 to TRBJ2-1; the match to TRBD1 covers 7 bases. Germline assignment: CDR1 SGHRS and CDR2 YFSETQ. The V segment lost 4 bases and the J segment 3 bases; nucleotides outside the gene matches: 1. CDR3 length equals 13 residues. CDR3 in DNA: TGCGCCAGCAGCGCAGGGGGCTACAATGAGCAGTTCTTC. It yields the protein CASSAGGYNEQFF.

A few counts support this clonotype. The rearrangement uses TRBV6-5 and TRBJ1-4, with a possible D match to TRBD1 (5 bases). Trimming stripped 0 bases from V and 6 bases from J, with 8 bases between. The CDR3 is made up of 14 amino acids. Germline-derived CDR1 and CDR2 are MNHEY and SVGAGI. The CDR3 spells CASSYSAGDEKLFF. CDR3 bases: TGTGCCAGCAGTTACTCAGCGGGGGATGAAAAACTGTTTTTT.

This clonotype came up many times. The chain is built from TRBV29-1 and TRBJ1-2; D is uncertain. V lost 6 bases and J lost 3, with 11 bases in between. The CDR3 is 12 amino acids. Germline V lookup: CDR1 SQVTM, CDR2 ANQGSEA. CDR3 sequence: CSVIRGDYGYTF. CDR3 sequence (DNA): TGCAGCGTAATACGGGGTGACTATGGCTACACCTTC.

This sequence joins TRBV20-1 and TRBJ2-5; no clear D. Germline CDR1 reads DFQATT; CDR2 reads SNEGSKA (reference sequence). The CDR3 consists of 12 residues. The V and J ends lost 4 bases and 5 bases respectively, with 11 bases between them. CDR3 sequence (DNA): TGCAGTGCTAATGGGTTCCGTGAGACCCAGTACTTC. This encodes CSANGFRETQYF.

The V gene is TRBV5-1, the J gene TRBJ2-3, with 10 bases lining up with TRBD2. Unmatched junction bases numbered 6, after V lost 6 bases and J lost 5 bases. There are 14 residues in the CDR3. Germline CDR1 and CDR2: SGHRS and YFSETQ. The CDR3 sequence is CASTSGRARDTQYF. The CDR3 DNA reads TGCGCCAGCACGAGCGGGAGGGCCAGAGATACGCAGTATTTT.

The rearrangement uses TRBV28 and TRBJ2-7; 11 positions agree with TRBD2. This CDR3 has 17 amino acids. Looked up from germline, CDR1 is MDHEN and CDR2 is SYDVKM. V dropped 5 bases and J dropped 6; count of bases not matched to a gene: 15. The CDR3 sequence: CASSPPRLAGPRGEQYF. The DNA of the CDR3 is TGTGCCAGCAGTCCCCCCCGACTAGCGGGACCTCGGGGCGAGCAGTACTTC.

This clonotype was seen more than once but under ten times. The V and J genes are TRBV20-1 and TRBJ2-3; D might be TRBD2 (6 bases). CDR3 size: 15 residues. Germline CDR1 DFQATT, CDR2 SNEGSKA (reference sequence). V gave up 3 bases and J gave up 0 bases, with 13 bases separating them. CDR3 bases: TGCAGTGCTAGGGTTTCCGGGACTAGCACAGATACGCAGTATTTT. Protein: CSARVSGTSTDTQYF.

This clonotype was seen a few times. The chain has TRBV28 and TRBJ2-5; a possible D gene is TRBD2 (6 bases). V lost 4 bases to trimming and J lost 1 base, with 16 bases between them. This CDR3 spans 16 amino acids. Germline loops: CDR1 MDHEN, CDR2 SYDVKM. CDR3: CASSSFGGEPQETQYF. The CDR3 DNA is TGTGCCAGCAGTTCCTTTGGCGGGGAGCCCCAAGAGACCCAGTACTTC. The complete variable domain, with remaining parts taken from reference TRBV28 and TRBJ2-5, reads DVKVTQSSRYLVKRTGEKVFLECVQDMDHENMFWYRQDPGLGLRLIYFSYDVKMKEKGDIPEGYSVSREKKERFSLILESASTNQTSMYLCASSSFGGEPQETQYFGPGTRLLVL.

This clonotype has a handful of counts. The J gene is TRBJ2-7, the V gene TRBV7-2, with TRBD1 matching over 10 bases. The junction had 6 bases not matched to a gene; V was cut back by 5 bases and J by 2 bases. This CDR3 comprises 15 residues. Germline V lookup: CDR1 SGHTA, CDR2 FQGNSA. The DNA for the CDR3 is TGTGCCAGCAGCCGGGGGACAGGGGTGACCTACGAGCAGTACTTC. Its protein product is CASSRGTGVTYEQYF. Variable domain in full (rest from reference TRBV7-2 and TRBJ2-7): GAGVSQSPSNKVTEKGKDVELRCDPISGHTALYWYRQSLGQGLEFLIYFQGNSAPDKSGLPSDRFSAERTGGSVSTLTIQRTQQEDSAVYLCASSRGTGVTYEQYFGPGTRLTVT.

This clonotype was observed many times. This chain uses TRBV15 with TRBJ2-1; D is ambiguous. This CDR3 has 14 residues. CDR1 and CDR2 (germline): LNHNV, YYDKDF (reference sequence). Trimming took 0 bases from V and 1 from J, leaving 4 bases between them. As DNA, the CDR3 is TGTGCCACCAGCAGAGACAAGTCCTACAATGAGCAGTTCTTC. Translation gives CATSRDKSYNEQFF.

This clonotype was observed a few times. This chain connects TRBV29-1 to TRBJ1-1; a possible D gene is TRBD1 (5 bases). Germline V gene sequence: CDR1 SQVTM, CDR2 ANQGSEA. V lost 1 base, J lost 1 base, and 7 bases lay in between. This CDR3 has 13 amino acids. CDR3 coding DNA: TGCAGCGTTGAAGGGGGGGGGAACACTGAAGCTTTCTTT. It yields the protein CSVEGGGNTEAFF.

This clonotype was picked up a small number of times. The genes are TRBV24-1 and TRBJ1-1, with D hard to call. Germline lookup yields CDR1 KGHDR and CDR2 SFDVKD. There are 12 residues in the CDR3. V was cut by 6 bases and J by 8 bases, with 12 bases left in between. The CDR3 is CATSWVLTEAFF. The CDR3 DNA reads TGTGCCACCAGTTGGGTATTAACCGAAGCTTTCTTT.

This clonotype was picked up a small number of times. The gene calls are TRBV4-2 and TRBJ2-7; no clear D. Germline V gene lookup returns CDR1 LGHNA and CDR2 YNFKEQ. The CDR3 covers 14 residues. V was shortened by 6 bases and J by 2 bases, with 14 bases between the two germline ends. The CDR3, as DNA: TGTGCCAGCAGGGTACGCGGTGGGGCCTACGAGCAGTACTTC. Encoded protein: CASRVRGGAYEQYF.

This clonotype has a handful of counts. The rearrangement uses TRBV5-6 and TRBJ2-5, with a possible D match to TRBD2 (5 bases). V was trimmed by 0 bases and J by 0 bases, leaving 15 bases between them. The length of the CDR3 is 17 residues. CDR1 and CDR2 (germline): SGHDT, YYEEEE. CDR3 bases: TGTGCCAGCAGCTTGGTGTTCGGGGAAGCGGACCAAGAGACCCAGTACTTC. Its protein is CASSLVFGEADQETQYF. Supplemented by reference TRBV5-6 and TRBJ2-5, the full variable domain reads DAGVTQSPTHLIKTRGQQVTLRCSPKSGHDTVSWYQQALGQGPQFIFQYYEEEERQRGNFPDRFSGHQFPNYSSELNVNALLLGDSALYLCASSLVFGEADQETQYFGPGTRLLVL.

The gene calls are TRBV7-9 and TRBJ2-1; no clear D. V dropped 4 bases and J dropped 10 bases, with 11 bases sitting between them. The germline gives CDR1 SEHNR, CDR2 FQNEAQ (reference sequence). This CDR3 comprises 12 residues. The CDR3 region has the DNA TGTGCCAGCAGCTCCCATTATCTGGAGCAGTTCTTC. Residues: CASSSHYLEQFF.

This clonotype was seen ten or more times. The chain combines TRBV20-1 with TRBJ1-1; a weak D match, TRBD1 (5 bases). With 0 bases removed from V and 5 bases from J, the gap between germline ends came to 13 bases. Germline V gives CDR1 DFQATT, CDR2 SNEGSKA (reference sequence). CDR3 size: 14 residues. The CDR3 region has the DNA TGCAGTGCTAGAGATTACCAGGGCCGGACTGAAGCTTTCTTT. This encodes CSARDYQGRTEAFF.

This chain links TRBV7-9 with TRBJ2-5; 9 bases are shared with TRBD2. The V gene's germline CDR1 is SEHNR and CDR2 FQNEAQ (reference sequence). The CDR3 has 13 amino acids. The J segment lost 3 bases and the V segment lost 8 bases, leaving 4 bases of the junction unmatched. CDR3 bases: TGTGCCAGCCTAGCGGGATTGAAAGAGACCCAGTACTTC. It codes for CASLAGLKETQYF.

The chain couples TRBV6-1 to TRBJ1-5; maybe TRBD1 (5 bases). Trimming removed 6 bases at V and 5 bases at J, with 14 bases between. The CDR3 has 14 residues. Germline V lookup: CDR1 MNHNS, CDR2 SASEGT. CDR3: CASRIQRGDQPQHF. The CDR3 DNA follows: TGTGCCAGCAGGATTCAGAGGGGTGATCAGCCCCAGCATTTT.

This clonotype came up a few times. V usage is TRBV29-1 and J usage is TRBJ2-7; 8 nucleotides agree with TRBD2. CDR1 and CDR2 from the germline V gene are SQVTM and ANQGSEA. This CDR3 region has 14 residues. The V segment lost 4 bases and the J segment 1 base; nucleotides outside the gene matches: 6. The CDR3: CSVVSSGKSYEQYF. CDR3 nucleotides: TGCAGCGTTGTGAGTAGCGGGAAATCCTACGAGCAGTACTTC.

The chain has TRBV5-1 and TRBJ2-5; possibly TRBD1 for D (7 bases). Trimming left V 4 bases short and J 0 bases short, with 22 bases between. Germline CDR1 reads SGHRS; CDR2 reads YFSETQ. The CDR3 is made up of 18 amino acids. The CDR3 loop is CASSQPGRGALYQETQYF. The CDR3 coding sequence is TGCGCCAGCAGCCAACCGGGCAGGGGGGCGTTATACCAAGAGACCCAGTACTTC.

The chain is built from TRBV7-9 and TRBJ2-2; 7 positions agree with TRBD1. After removal of 6 bases from V and 10 bases from J, the junction contained 14 bases not matched to a gene. This CDR3 is 15 amino acids long. The germline CDR1 and CDR2 sequences are SEHNR and FQNEAQ (reference sequence). The CDR3 region is CASSPTRVGGAELFF. In nucleotides, the CDR3 is TGTGCCAGCAGTCCGACGAGGGTAGGGGGCGCGGAGCTGTTTTTT.

This clonotype came up many times. The rearrangement joins TRBV10-3 to TRBJ2-7; D is perhaps TRBD1 (5 bases). The CDR3 has 16 amino acids. Trimming took 3 bases from V and 5 from J, leaving 20 bases between them. The germline gives CDR1 ENHRY, CDR2 SYGVKD. The DNA of the CDR3 is TGTGCCATCAGTGACATCGGTGAGCAGGGTCTCCACGAGCAGTACTTC. This sequence encodes CAISDIGEQGLHEQYF.